This T cell receptor (beta chain) was sequenced for a study of OX40 agonist ivuxolimab in advanced cancers. The wider study: The dose-escalation cohort was roughly 83% male, with a mean age of approximately 62 years, ranging about 20 to 85. The study reported partial responses in three patients: one hepatocellular carcinoma, two cutaneous melanoma.

V gave up 6 bases and J gave up 10 bases, with 24 bases separating them. CDR3 size: 15 residues. Germline V gene lookup returns CDR1 MDHEN and CDR2 SYDVKM. The assay was immunoSEQ multiplex PCR, and TCRdb's table has in-frame clones only and misses some. The repertoire holds tens of thousands of clones, with 70% to 90% as singletons. The material sequenced was CD4+ or CD8+ T cells sorted from blood, taken in a trial of the OX40 agonist ivuxolimab. J is TRBJ1-1 and V is TRBV28; D is undetermined. The origin of this receptor is an adult with an advanced solid tumor such as melanoma, head and neck, liver or kidney cancer. CDR3 nucleotides: TGTGCCAGCAGCCCCGTCAGTGGATTCGGGCAGTCAGCTTTCTTT. Its protein is CASSPVSGFGQSAFF.